The 12 T cell receptor beta chains below all came from one sample that was sequenced in a study of cytomegalovirus exposure and HLA in healthy donors. The study ran its PCR with 60 Vbeta and 13 Jbeta primers. Clones were read by immunoSEQ multiplex PCR, and TCRdb kept only the in-frame ones, dropping some. The data contain more than 150,000 clones, roughly 84% of them singletons. Sequenced material: PBMCs. These receptors were collected from a boy aged 5-17 years in good health and CMV-seronegative.

As concerns this clone: The junction departs from the called germline gene at one end, perhaps through a read error. The V call is TRBV5-8, the J call TRBJ1-2; maybe TRBD1 (5 bases). The CDR3 spans 13 residues. The germline V gene encodes CDR1 SGHTS and CDR2 YDEGEE. CDR3 sequence (DNA): TGTGCCAGCAACTTGGCGGGGGGGGAAGGCTACACCTTC. This translates into CASNLAGGEGYTF.

The chain carries TRBV7-9 and TRBJ1-2; 7 positions agree with TRBD1. The V and J ends lost 0 bases and 6 bases, in that order; junction bases with no gene match: 1. The CDR3 sequence is 13 residues long. Germline loops: CDR1 SEHNR, CDR2 FQNEAQ (reference sequence). The CDR3 DNA reads as TGTGCCAGCAGCTTAGCAGGGGGCAATGGCTACACCTTC. Translation: CASSLAGGNGYTF.

The chain joins TRBV7-8 to TRBJ2-7; 11 nucleotides agree with TRBD2. CDR3 size: 15 residues. V was pared by 3 bases and J by 6 bases, with 7 bases of the junction left unmatched. The V gene's germline CDR1 is SGHVS and CDR2 FQNEAQ. The CDR3: CASSFVAGGPGEQYF. The DNA of the CDR3 is TGTGCCAGCAGCTTTGTAGCGGGAGGGCCCGGCGAGCAGTACTTC.

The genes are TRBV4-3 and TRBJ1-4; D remains unclear. The germline gives CDR1 LGHNA, CDR2 YSLEER. There are 17 residues in the CDR3. V was pared by 0 bases and J by 8 bases, with 19 bases between. The chain's CDR3 is CASSQENLRRGSEKLFF. CDR3 nucleotides: TGCGCCAGCAGCCAAGAAAATTTACGTCGGGGAAGCGAAAAACTGTTTTTT.

The gene calls are TRBV30 and TRBJ2-1, with 8 bases matching TRBD2. After removal of 2 bases from V and 0 bases from J, the junction contained 9 bases not matched to a gene. This CDR3 comprises 17 residues. Germline V gene lookup returns CDR1 GTSNPN and CDR2 SVGIG (reference sequence). The CDR3 here is CAWSYPGGRFSYNEQFF. As DNA, the CDR3 is TGTGCCTGGAGTTATCCGGGCGGGAGGTTCTCCTACAATGAGCAGTTCTTC.

V and J are TRBV5-1 and TRBJ2-1; D not resolved. CDR1 and CDR2 from the germline V gene are SGHRS and YFSETQ. Trimming removed 5 bases from V and 5 bases from J, with 17 bases in between. The CDR3 has 15 residues. In DNA, the CDR3 is TGCGCCAGCAGTTCAAAGCCACTCATGGACAATGAGCAGTTCTTC. This gives the protein CASSSKPLMDNEQFF.

This chain links TRBV2 with TRBJ2-1; 12 nucleotides line up with TRBD2. The CDR3 contains 15 residues. CDR1 and CDR2 from the germline V gene are SNHLY and FYNNEI. The V and J ends lost 5 bases and 3 bases, in that order; junction bases with no gene match: 2. In DNA, the CDR3 is TGTGCCAGCAGTCCGACTAGCGGGAGCTACAATGAGCAGTTCTTC. This gives the protein CASSPTSGSYNEQFF.

The gene calls are TRBV28 and TRBJ1-5; no firm D call. Germline V lookup: CDR1 MDHEN, CDR2 SYDVKM. The CDR3 spans 19 residues. Trimming left V 6 bases short and J 4 bases short, with 28 bases between. Here the CDR3 DNA reads TGTGCCAGCAGCCCCCCCTGGAAGGAGGGAAGGTGGGTAAATCAGCCCCAGCATTTT. Amino acids: CASSPPWKEGRWVNQPQHF. Full variable domain (remainder filled in from reference TRBV28 and TRBJ1-5): DVKVTQSSRYLVKRTGEKVFLECVQDMDHENMFWYRQDPGLGLRLIYFSYDVKMKEKGDIPEGYSVSREKKERFSLILESASTNQTSMYLCASSPPWKEGRWVNQPQHFGDGTRLSIL.

This sequence joins TRBV5-6 and TRBJ1-4, with D perhaps matching TRBD1 (5 bases). Germline CDR1 is SGHDT and CDR2 is YYEEEE. The CDR3 consists of 18 residues. Trimming took off 0 bases at V and 7 bases at J, with 22 bases between the two ends. The CDR3 DNA follows: TGTGCCAGCAGCTTGGAAGGGGCAGGTAGGAGTGACGGTGAAAAACTGTTTTTT. Protein: CASSLEGAGRSDGEKLFF. The full variable domain, in which reference TRBV5-6 and TRBJ1-4 provide the parts outside the CDR3, is DAGVTQSPTHLIKTRGQQVTLRCSPKSGHDTVSWYQQALGQGPQFIFQYYEEEERQRGNFPDRFSGHQFPNYSSELNVNALLLGDSALYLCASSLEGAGRSDGEKLFFGSGTQLSVL.

The chain uses TRBV5-1 and TRBJ2-7, with a possible D match to TRBD1 (5 bases). V shed 0 bases and J shed 3 bases, with 10 bases lying between them. This CDR3 contains 14 residues. Germline V gene data show CDR1 as SGHRS and CDR2 as YFSETQ. CDR3 region: CASSLGGRVYEQYF. The CDR3 DNA reads as TGCGCCAGCAGCTTGGGTGGCAGGGTCTACGAGCAGTACTTC.

This clone has just a few counts. The genes are TRBV6-4 and TRBJ2-3; 9 nucleotides align to TRBD1. This CDR3 contains 14 residues. V shed 4 bases and J 1 base; nucleotides not matched to a gene: 0. Germline assignment: CDR1 MRHNA and CDR2 SNTAGT. CDR3 bases: TGTGCCAGCAGTGGGACAGGGGGCACAGATACGCAGTATTTT. Its translation is CASSGTGGTDTQYF.

This chain joins TRBV7-2 and TRBJ2-5; D may be TRBD2 (6 bases). This CDR3 has 15 residues. Trimming took off 5 bases at V and 5 bases at J, with 18 bases between the two ends. Germline assignment: CDR1 SGHTA and CDR2 FQGNSA. The DNA of the CDR3 is TGTGCCAGCAGCCCTCAGACTAGAACGGGGGAGACCCAGTACTTC. This gives the protein CASSPQTRTGETQYF.